The source of this TCR beta chain is a study of CD8 T cells in Susac syndrome. V lost 0 bases and J lost 5, with 14 bases in between. This CDR3 has 14 residues. CDR1 is DFQATT, CDR2 SNEGSKA, per germline (reference sequence). Random-hexamer reverse transcription was applied to 0.5 to 1 ug RNA. A single record per CDR3 protein comes from TCRdb applying MiXCR to the immunoSEQ multiplex PCR reads. The table includes 170,000 or so distinct CDR3 sequences, roughly 95% detected once. The authors sequenced TCR beta from blood CD8+ and CD4+ T cells. Through negative isolation, CD4+ and CD8+ T cells were obtained, while TEMRA cells were enriched using FACS.

The specimen sequenced was CD8+ T cells from PBMCs. The receptor was derived from a human donor with multiple sclerosis. The V and J genes are TRBV20-1 and TRBJ2-7; D not resolved. CDR3 amino acids: CSARDIKGGHEQYF. Written as DNA, the CDR3 is TGCAGTGCTAGAGATATCAAGGGCGGCCACGAGCAGTACTTC.